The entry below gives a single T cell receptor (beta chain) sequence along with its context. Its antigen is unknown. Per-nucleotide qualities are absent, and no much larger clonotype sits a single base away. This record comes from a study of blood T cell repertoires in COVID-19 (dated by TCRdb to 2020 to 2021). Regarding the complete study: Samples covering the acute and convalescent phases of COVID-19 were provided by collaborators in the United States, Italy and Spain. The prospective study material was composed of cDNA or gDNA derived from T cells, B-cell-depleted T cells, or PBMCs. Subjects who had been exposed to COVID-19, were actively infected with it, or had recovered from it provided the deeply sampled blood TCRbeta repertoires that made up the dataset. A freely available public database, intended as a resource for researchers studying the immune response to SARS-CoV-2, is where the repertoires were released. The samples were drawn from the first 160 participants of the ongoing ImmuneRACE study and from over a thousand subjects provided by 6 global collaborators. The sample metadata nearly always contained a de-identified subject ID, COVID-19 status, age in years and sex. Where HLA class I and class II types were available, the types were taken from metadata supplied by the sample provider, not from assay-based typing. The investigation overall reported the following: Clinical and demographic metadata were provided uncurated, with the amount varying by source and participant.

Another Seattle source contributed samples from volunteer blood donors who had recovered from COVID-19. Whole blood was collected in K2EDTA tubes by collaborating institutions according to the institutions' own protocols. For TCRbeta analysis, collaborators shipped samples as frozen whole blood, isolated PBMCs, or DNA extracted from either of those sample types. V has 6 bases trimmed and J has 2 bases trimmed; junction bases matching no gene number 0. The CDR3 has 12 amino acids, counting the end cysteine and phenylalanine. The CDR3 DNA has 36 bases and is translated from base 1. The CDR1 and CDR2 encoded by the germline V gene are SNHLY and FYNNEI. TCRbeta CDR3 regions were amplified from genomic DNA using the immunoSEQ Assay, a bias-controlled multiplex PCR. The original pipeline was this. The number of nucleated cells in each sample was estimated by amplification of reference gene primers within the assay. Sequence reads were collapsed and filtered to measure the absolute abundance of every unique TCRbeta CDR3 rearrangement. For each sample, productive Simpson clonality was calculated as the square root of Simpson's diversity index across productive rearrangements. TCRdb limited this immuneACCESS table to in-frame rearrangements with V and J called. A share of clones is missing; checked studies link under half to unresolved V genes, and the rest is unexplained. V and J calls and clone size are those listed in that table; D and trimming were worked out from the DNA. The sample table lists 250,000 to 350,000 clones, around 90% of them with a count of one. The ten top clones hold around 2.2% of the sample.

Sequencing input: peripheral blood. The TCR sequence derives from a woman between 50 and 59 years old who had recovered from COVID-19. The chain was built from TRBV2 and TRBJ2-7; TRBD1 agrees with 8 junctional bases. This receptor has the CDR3 CASRGQAYEQYF. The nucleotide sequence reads TGTGCCAGCAGGGGACAGGCCTACGAGCAGTACTTC.